The clone carrying this TCR beta chain was found a few times. TCRdb's table, derived via immunoSEQ multiplex PCR, lists solely in-frame clones and lacks some. This repertoire shows about 81,000 clones, approximately 80% found once; its top ten account for roughly 14%. Losses at the gene ends were 4 bases for V and 8 bases for J; bases not matched to a gene: 10. CDR3 length: 14 residues. In germline, CDR1 is LNHDA, CDR2 SQIVND (reference sequence). This record belongs to a study of blood T cell repertoires in COVID-19. The V call is TRBV19, the J call TRBJ2-7; TRBD2 aligns across 8 bases. The sequence came from a human donor in a cohort sampled during active COVID-19. The sample comprised peripheral blood. The CDR3 sequence is CASSTAGDPPQQYF. The CDR3 DNA reads as TGTGCCAGTAGTACAGCGGGGGACCCTCCTCAGCAGTACTTC.